Listed here are 21 T cell receptor beta chains from one sample, sequenced in a study of T cells in Graves' hyperthyroidism and ophthalmopathy. Template material for amplifying TCR beta CDR3 regions consisted of RNA transcripts. During a first-round RT-PCR of the TCR CDR3, the HTBI primer set was used. Via MiXCR, TCRdb re-called the multiplex PCR reads, giving one row per CDR3 protein. Of approximately 250,000 distinct CDR3 sequences listed, approximately 23% are singletons. Sequencing was performed on blood. The receptors here all came from a woman aged 40 to 50 with Graves' ophthalmopathy.

This clonotype was picked up many times. The chain has TRBV6-5 and TRBJ1-5; D gene ambiguous. Germline CDR1 and CDR2: MNHEY and SVGAGI. CDR3 length: 15 amino acids. V was trimmed by 2 bases and J by 3 bases, leaving 11 bases between them. CDR3 sequence (DNA): TGTGCCAGCAGTTACGGGCCGCCCTTCAATCAGCCCCAGCATTTT. Protein sequence: CASSYGPPFNQPQHF.

In this sample, this clonotype turned up many times. The genes are TRBV12-3 or TRBV12-4 and TRBJ2-2, with D perhaps TRBD2 (6 bases). CDR3 length: 17 residues. The CDR3 spells CASKRLIAASEGGELFF. The CDR3 DNA sequence: TGTGCTTCAAAGAGGTTGATAGCGGCATCAGAGGGCGGGGAGCTGTTTTTT.

This clonotype was recorded at least ten times. The chain uses TRBV6-5 and TRBJ1-3; 8 bases line up with TRBD1. This CDR3 is 16 amino acids long. V was pared by 2 bases and J by 2 bases, with 5 bases of the junction left unmatched. Germline CDR1 reads MNHEY; CDR2 reads SVGAGI. CDR3 region: CASSYGQGATGNTIYF. CDR3 nucleotide sequence: TGTGCCAGCAGTTACGGCCAGGGGGCGACTGGAAACACCATATATTTT.

This clonotype was seen many times. This chain links TRBV28 with TRBJ2-7; the match to TRBD1 covers 7 bases. From germline, CDR1 is MDHEN and CDR2 SYDVKM. Trimming at V came to 7 bases and at J to 3 bases, leaving 12 bases not matched to a gene. This CDR3 contains 15 residues. CDR3 in amino acids: CASMGQTAAYYEQYF. The CDR3 nucleotides read TGTGCCAGCATGGGACAGACCGCGGCGTACTACGAGCAGTACTTC.

This clonotype was counted at least ten times. J is TRBJ2-2 and V is TRBV6-1; 9 bases match TRBD2. Trimming removed 4 bases from V and 8 bases from J; junction bases left unmatched: 11. CDR1 and CDR2 from the germline V gene are MNHNS and SASEGT. The CDR3 consists of 16 residues. CDR3 in amino acids: CASSGLLAGLEGELFF. The CDR3 DNA follows: TGTGCCAGCAGTGGTCTCCTAGCGGGACTCGAGGGGGAGCTGTTTTTT.

This clonotype was found many times. Sequence at one end of the junction differs from germline and may be a read error. The V gene is TRBV11-2, the J gene TRBJ2-2; 11 bases match TRBD2. This CDR3 has 17 residues. Germline CDR1 is SGHAT and CDR2 is FQNNGV. Written as DNA, the CDR3 is TGCGCCAGCAGCTTAGGCGAAACTAGCGGGAGCGCCGGGGAGCTGTTTTTT. This codes for CASSLGETSGSAGELFF.

V usage is TRBV12-5 and J usage is TRBJ1-1, with 9 bases identical to TRBD1. Losses at the gene ends were 1 base for V and 7 bases for J; bases not matched to a gene: 1. The CDR3 spans 13 residues. Germline-derived CDR1 and CDR2 are LGHNT and FRNRAP. The CDR3 spells CASGLEGQGEAFF. The DNA for the CDR3 is TGTGCTAGTGGTTTGGAGGGACAGGGTGAAGCTTTCTTT.

This clonotype was recorded many times. This may be a read error: a much more frequent sequence differs by one nucleotide. J is TRBJ1-2 and V is TRBV28; tentative D call: TRBD1 (6 bases). V gave up 10 bases and J gave up 1 base, with 28 bases separating them. The CDR3 loop spans 18 amino acids. CDR1 MDHEN and CDR2 SYDVKM come from the germline V gene. The CDR3 DNA follows: TGTGCCACCGCCGGAGACGAAACGACCAGGGGCCATAACTATGGCTACACCTTC. The encoded protein is CATAGDETTRGHNYGYTF.

This chain joins TRBV5-6 and TRBJ2-7, with no clear D. V was clipped by 0 bases and J by 4 bases, with 14 bases between them. The germline V gene encodes CDR1 SGHDT and CDR2 YYEEEE. This CDR3 contains 15 residues. CDR3 nucleotide sequence: TGTGCCAGCAGCTTGGACTCTCTTATCGGGTACGAGCAGTACTTC. Protein product: CASSLDSLIGYEQYF.

The chain joins TRBV11-2 to TRBJ2-5, with 8 bases matching TRBD2. After removal of 5 bases from V and 1 base from J, the junction contained 15 bases not matched to a gene. The CDR3 extends over 18 amino acids. Per germline, CDR1 SGHAT and CDR2 FQNNGV. The CDR3: CASSLIAGSTIPQETQYF. The CDR3 DNA reads as TGTGCCAGCAGCCTCATAGCGGGGTCGACCATACCCCAAGAGACCCAGTACTTC.

This clonotype has ten or more counts. V and J are TRBV12-3 or TRBV12-4 and TRBJ1-5; no definite D call. Trimming removed 2 bases from V and 6 bases from J, with 5 bases in between. This CDR3 contains 12 residues. CDR3 DNA sequence: TGTGCCAGCAGTTTATTGGTTCAGCCCCAGCATTTT. This sequence encodes CASSLLVQPQHF.

This clonotype has a count of ten or more. The chain carries TRBV2 and TRBJ2-2, with 9 nucleotides matching TRBD1. The CDR3 extends over 13 amino acids. From germline, CDR1 is SNHLY and CDR2 FYNNEI. Trimming at V came to 9 bases and at J to 7 bases, leaving 6 bases not matched to a gene. DNA for the CDR3: TGTGCCAGGGGGACAGGGAAAGGCGGGGAGCTGTTTTTT. This translates into CARGTGKGGELFF.

This clonotype was seen many times. V gene TRBV15 combines with J gene TRBJ2-5; 7 positions match TRBD1. The V and J ends lost 5 bases and 5 bases, in that order; junction bases with no gene match: 5. The CDR3 consists of 13 residues. In germline, CDR1 is LNHNV, CDR2 YYDKDF (reference sequence). The CDR3 DNA is TGTGCCACCAGCCGTGACAGGGCCGAGACCCAGTACTTC. Encoded protein: CATSRDRAETQYF.

Only a few counts were recorded for this clonotype. This chain's CDR3 is CASSYSDRGSSNQPQHF. The CDR3 DNA is TGTGCCAGCAGTTATTCGGATCGGGGGAGTAGCAATCAGCCCCAGCATTTT. This chain joins TRBV6-9 and TRBJ1-5, with D possibly matching TRBD1 (5 bases). Trimming left V 0 bases short and J 0 bases short, with 12 bases between. Germline CDR1 MNHGY, CDR2 SVAAGI. There are 17 residues in the CDR3.

This clonotype showed up many times. The CDR3 sequence: CASSRFSGNTIYF. As DNA, the CDR3 is TGTGCCAGCAGCAGGTTCTCTGGAAACACCATATATTTT. The gene calls are TRBV11-2 and TRBJ1-3; no definite D call. Trimming took off 5 bases at V and 0 bases at J, with 5 bases between the two ends. The CDR3 loop spans 13 amino acids. The germline V gene encodes CDR1 SGHAT and CDR2 FQNNGV.

The V gene is TRBV6-5, the J gene TRBJ2-7, with D possibly TRBD2 on 5 matching bases. CDR1 is MNHEY and CDR2 is SVGAGI in the germline V gene. The CDR3 has 14 residues. V was trimmed by 3 bases and J by 6 bases, leaving 15 bases between them. The CDR3 DNA is TGTGCCAGCAGTTATGTGTGGGAGTCTCTCGAGCAGTACTTC. Protein: CASSYVWESLEQYF.

This clonotype was counted at least ten times. The J gene is TRBJ2-5, the V gene TRBV10-3, with D uncertain. Germline CDR1 ENHRY, CDR2 SYGVKD. The CDR3 has 13 amino acids. Trimming removed 6 bases from V and 4 bases from J, with 12 bases in between. CDR3 residues: CAIRGEDVETQYF. In DNA form, the CDR3 reads TGTGCCATCAGGGGCGAGGATGTAGAGACCCAGTACTTC.

Ten or more counts support this clonotype. This chain connects TRBV7-8 to TRBJ2-5; 7 nucleotides line up with TRBD2. Losses at the gene ends were 2 bases for V and 5 bases for J; bases not matched to a gene: 8. The CDR3 loop spans 15 amino acids. Germline CDR1 and CDR2: SGHVS and FQNEAQ. CDR3 sequence reads: CASSLTGLLRETQYF. CDR3 DNA sequence: TGTGCCAGCAGCTTAACGGGACTACTGAGGGAGACCCAGTACTTC.

This clonotype was recorded at least ten times. This chain links TRBV7-2 with TRBJ2-7; D not certain. The V gene's germline CDR1 is SGHTA and CDR2 FQGNSA. V was shortened by 1 base and J by 2 bases, with 6 bases between the two germline ends. This CDR3 region has 13 residues. The chain's CDR3 is CASSLVNTYEQYF. Written as DNA, the CDR3 is TGTGCCAGCAGCTTAGTAAACACCTACGAGCAGTACTTC.

This clonotype was counted many times. The chain couples TRBV11-1 to TRBJ2-5; 14 positions match TRBD2. The CDR3 runs 15 residues. V was clipped by 7 bases and J by 3 bases; unmatched bases: 4. From germline, CDR1 is SGHAT and CDR2 FQDESV (reference sequence). CDR3 sequence: CASTGLAGGKETQYF. DNA of the CDR3: TGTGCCAGCACTGGACTAGCGGGAGGAAAAGAGACCCAGTACTTC.

This clonotype was recorded a few times. V usage is TRBV28 and J usage is TRBJ1-1; D is ambiguous. The V end lost 7 bases, the J end lost 2 bases, and 14 bases lay between the germline ends. The CDR3 extends over 14 amino acids. From germline, CDR1 is MDHEN and CDR2 SYDVKM. The CDR3 here is CASKVAGLNTEAFF. In DNA, the CDR3 is TGTGCCAGCAAAGTGGCGGGCCTAAACACTGAAGCTTTCTTT.